The TCR beta chain described here comes from a study of neoadjuvant anti-PD-1 for oral cavity cancer. Across the whole study: Non-progressing patients received a fourth nivolumab dose near day 43, then surgery on days 50-56.

Some clones are missing from TCRdb's copy, which holds only in-frame ones; the method was immunoSEQ multiplex PCR. The profile shows about 16,000 clones, roughly three fifths of them singletons. Regarding the study as a whole: After neoadjuvant nivolumab, PBMC T cell clonality was significantly higher in non-responders than responders. Each response group had just a few patients in TCR analyses.

Worth noting for this clone: No antigen is known for it.

This sequence originates from a person aged 35 to 85 with oral cavity squamous cell carcinoma. The material was PBMCs, obtained before nivolumab (anti-PD-1) treatment.

The DNA of the CDR3 is TGCGCCAGCAGTGAGCGGTTTCCTAACTCTGGAAACACCATATATTTT. Translating it yields CASSERFPNSGNTIYF. The rearrangement links TRBV10-2 to TRBJ1-3; D unresolved. Germline lookup yields CDR1 WSHSY and CDR2 SAAADI. This CDR3 is 16 amino acids long. Trimming shortened V by 2 bases and J by 0 bases, and 11 bases separated the two germline ends.